Presented here are 25 T cell receptor beta chains from one specimen sequenced in a study of blood T cell repertoires in COVID-19. TCRdb's copy holds only in-frame clones and misses some; the assay was immunoSEQ multiplex PCR. The data contain approximately 400,000 clones, 88% of them singletons. Sequencing used PBMCs or T cells enriched from blood (not recorded which). The receptor set was obtained from a woman aged 18-29 years who had recovered from COVID-19.

This rearrangement joins TRBV5-1 to TRBJ2-3, with 7 bases lining up with TRBD2. Germline CDR1 and CDR2: SGHRS and YFSETQ. The CDR3 contains 16 residues. The J segment lost 6 bases and the V segment lost 4 bases, leaving 14 bases of the junction unmatched. The CDR3 spells CASSRVSGVIVDTQYF. The DNA for the CDR3 is TGCGCCAGCAGCCGCGTAAGCGGGGTGATCGTGGATACGCAGTATTTT.

CDR3 in amino acids: CASSLAPIGGRNEQFF. CDR3 DNA: TGTGCCAGCAGCTTAGCCCCAATAGGGGGCCGCAATGAGCAGTTCTTC. This chain joins TRBV7-6 and TRBJ2-1, with TRBD1 matching 7 bases. This CDR3 is 16 amino acids long. Trimming took 0 bases from V and 6 from J; bases not matched to a gene: 8. In germline, CDR1 is SGHVS, CDR2 FNYEAQ.

This CDR3 is CASSLSPREQFF. CDR3 coding DNA: TGTGCCAGCAGTTTATCCCCCCGGGAGCAGTTCTTC. V and J are TRBV27 and TRBJ2-1; D unresolved. This CDR3 region has 12 residues. V was trimmed by 0 bases and J by 10 bases, leaving 7 bases between them. Germline V lookup: CDR1 MNHEY, CDR2 SMNVEV (reference sequence).

The chain links TRBV7-3 to TRBJ2-4; a possible D gene is TRBD1 (5 bases). This CDR3 is 13 amino acids long. V was trimmed by 5 bases and J by 8 bases, leaving 13 bases between them. Germline CDR1 SGHTA, CDR2 FQGTGA. Written as DNA, the CDR3 is TGTGCCAGCAGCCTCAACCTAGGGGACATTCAGTACTTC. Translation: CASSLNLGDIQYF. Full variable domain (outside the CDR3, taken from reference TRBV7-3 and TRBJ2-4): GAGVSQTPSNKVTEKGKYVELRCDPISGHTALYWYRQSLGQGPEFLIYFQGTGAADDSGLPNDRFFAVRPEGSVSTLKIQRTERGDSAVYLCASSLNLGDIQYFGAGTRLSVL.

V and J are TRBV2 and TRBJ1-4; 9 bases map to TRBD1. The V gene's germline CDR1 is SNHLY and CDR2 FYNNEI. CDR3 length: 16 amino acids. V gave up 7 bases and J gave up 2 bases; unmatched junction bases: 8. The CDR3 reads CASKAGTGSTNEKLFF. The CDR3 nucleotides are TGTGCCAGCAAGGCAGGGACAGGGAGTACTAATGAAAAACTGTTTTTT.

This chain links TRBV28 with TRBJ2-7; 9 nucleotides line up with TRBD1. This CDR3 contains 13 residues. CDR1 is MDHEN and CDR2 is SYDVKM in the germline V gene. The junction had 7 bases not matched to a gene; V was cut back by 11 bases and J by 2 bases. As DNA, the CDR3 is TGTGCCGGGGGGGGACAGGGACCCTACGAGCAGTACTTC. It is translated as CAGGGQGPYEQYF.

V usage is TRBV11-2 and J usage is TRBJ1-1; unclear D gene. Trimming pared 5 bases from V and 0 bases from J, leaving 13 bases between. The germline V gene encodes CDR1 SGHAT and CDR2 FQNNGV. This CDR3 is 15 amino acids long. Here the CDR3 reads CASSPTITLNTEAFF. The CDR3 DNA is TGTGCCAGCAGCCCTACTATTACATTGAACACTGAAGCTTTCTTT.

This chain links TRBV9 with TRBJ2-7, with 11 bases matching TRBD1. The CDR3 sequence is 18 residues long. Germline V gene sequence: CDR1 SGDLS, CDR2 YYNGEE. Germline trimming cut 0 bases from V and 6 bases from J; bases unmatched to any gene: 14. CDR3 bases: TGTGCCAGCAGCGTAGGCCCTTTCCTTGGGACAGGGGGTGCCGAGCAGTACTTC. It encodes CASSVGPFLGTGGAEQYF.

The J gene is TRBJ1-2, the V gene TRBV11-2; D perhaps matches TRBD1 (5 bases). Germline lookup yields CDR1 SGHAT and CDR2 FQNNGV. V lost 3 bases, J lost 6 bases, and 8 bases lay in between. This CDR3 has 12 amino acids. CDR3 nucleotides: TGTGCCAGCAGCTTGGGAGGGGATGGCTACACCTTC. This encodes CASSLGGDGYTF.

V is TRBV25-1 and J is TRBJ1-4, with 7 bases lining up with TRBD1. The trim removed 3 bases at V and 5 bases at J, leaving 3 bases unmatched. This CDR3 is 14 amino acids long. Per the germline V gene, CDR1 is MGHDK and CDR2 is SYGVNS. The CDR3 reads CASSDIGGNEKLFF. Here the CDR3 DNA reads TGTGCCAGCAGTGATATAGGGGGCAATGAAAAACTGTTTTTT.

The DNA for the CDR3 is TGTGCCAGCAGGGGGGGACCCACTAACTATGGCTACACCTTC. Its translation: CASRGGPTNYGYTF. V and J are TRBV27 and TRBJ1-2, with D possibly matching TRBD1 (5 bases). This CDR3 contains 14 residues. The germline V gene encodes CDR1 MNHEY and CDR2 SMNVEV (reference sequence). With 6 bases removed from V and 0 bases from J, the gap between germline ends came to 11 bases.

J is TRBJ1-1 and V is TRBV6-5; possibly TRBD1 for D (5 bases). The CDR3 covers 13 residues. CDR1 is MNHEY, CDR2 SVGAGI, per germline. V lost 4 bases and J lost 1, with 7 bases in between. The CDR3 sequence is CASSFDRNTEAFF. CDR3 bases: TGTGCCAGCAGTTTTGACAGGAACACTGAAGCTTTCTTT.

This sequence joins TRBV20-1 and TRBJ1-2, with 8 bases that match TRBD1. CDR1 and CDR2 (germline): DFQATT, SNEGSKA (reference sequence). The CDR3 consists of 11 residues. Losses at the gene ends were 3 bases for V and 14 bases for J; bases not matched to a gene: 8. CDR3 sequence reads: CSARRDRTRTF. The CDR3, as DNA: TGCAGTGCTAGGAGGGACAGGACCAGGACCTTC.

The chain joins TRBV7-6 to TRBJ1-1, with 8 positions matching TRBD1. Germline trimming cut 6 bases from V and 0 bases from J; bases unmatched to any gene: 6. The germline V gene encodes CDR1 SGHVS and CDR2 FNYEAQ. The CDR3 has 15 residues. The CDR3 reads CASRRQGSMNTEAFF. The CDR3 DNA is TGTGCCAGCAGGAGACAGGGGTCCATGAACACTGAAGCTTTCTTT.

J is TRBJ2-7 and V is TRBV5-1, with 12 bases aligning to TRBD1. CDR1 and CDR2 (germline): SGHRS, YFSETQ. Trimming took 1 base from V and 6 from J; bases not matched to a gene: 5. CDR3 size: 15 residues. The DNA of the CDR3 is TGCGCCAGCAGCTTGAACGGGGACAGGGGGCTCGAGCAGTACTTC. This encodes CASSLNGDRGLEQYF.

The gene calls are TRBV19 and TRBJ2-2; no clear D. Germline values: CDR1 LNHDA, CDR2 SQIVND (reference sequence). This CDR3 region has 15 residues. Trimming cost V 5 bases and J 5 bases, with 15 bases left between them. The CDR3: CASSPRLHSTGELFF. CDR3 bases: TGTGCCAGTAGTCCCCGTCTTCACTCGACCGGGGAGCTGTTTTTT.

The gene calls are TRBV27 and TRBJ1-1; D is perhaps TRBD1 (5 bases). Per germline, CDR1 MNHEY and CDR2 SMNVEV (reference sequence). V gave up 3 bases and J gave up 0 bases, with 8 bases separating them. The CDR3 loop spans 14 amino acids. The CDR3 reads CASSFARVNTEAFF. CDR3 bases: TGTGCCAGCAGTTTCGCCAGGGTGAACACTGAAGCTTTCTTT.

The chain uses TRBV15 and TRBJ1-3, with 7 bases fitting TRBD1. CDR3 length: 15 residues. Trimming cost V 9 bases and J 2 bases; bases outside gene matches: 10. Germline CDR1 and CDR2: LNHNV and YYDKDF (reference sequence). DNA of the CDR3: TGTGCCACTACCGAACAGGGGAAGACTGGAAACACCATATATTTT. It codes for CATTEQGKTGNTIYF.

The V and J genes are TRBV4-1 and TRBJ1-5; TRBD1 is a possible D gene (6 bases). This CDR3 spans 15 amino acids. Germline V gives CDR1 MGHRA, CDR2 YSYEKL. Trimming took off 0 bases at V and 3 bases at J, with 9 bases between the two ends. The CDR3 loop reads CASSQEHRDNQPQHF. The CDR3 DNA reads TGCGCCAGCAGCCAAGAACACAGGGACAATCAGCCCCAGCATTTT.

This clone was detected only once. The genes are TRBV19 and TRBJ2-2; tentatively, D is TRBD1 (6 bases). Trimming shortened V by 6 bases and J by 3 bases, and 14 bases separated the two germline ends. The CDR3 length is 15 residues. Germline V gives CDR1 LNHDA, CDR2 SQIVND (reference sequence). The CDR3 bases are TGTGCCAGTAGCACACAGGGAACCGACACCGGGGAGCTGTTTTTT. This encodes CASSTQGTDTGELFF.

The chain links TRBV18 to TRBJ1-4, with D perhaps TRBD1 (5 bases). Trimming pared 2 bases from V and 6 bases from J, leaving 10 bases between. This CDR3 has 14 amino acids. Per the germline V gene, CDR1 is KGHSH and CDR2 is LQKENI. Written as DNA, the CDR3 is TGTGCCAGCTCACCAACGGGGGGGGATGAAAAACTGTTTTTT. As protein: CASSPTGGDEKLFF.

Concerning this clone itself: The junction does not match germline at one end; this may be a read error. The chain joins TRBV7-7 to TRBJ2-3, with 11 bases lining up with TRBD1. CDR1 and CDR2 from the germline V gene are SSHAT and FNYEAQ (reference sequence). This CDR3 contains 15 residues. The CDR3 sequence is CASSPGTGGTDTQYF. In DNA form, the CDR3 reads TGTGCTAGCAGCCCCGGGACAGGGGGGACAGATACGCAGTATTTT.

This chain joins TRBV7-3 and TRBJ2-3; D is possibly TRBD1 (6 bases). In germline, CDR1 is SGHTA, CDR2 FQGTGA. The ends were cut back, 1 base at V and 0 bases at J, with 8 bases in the middle. The CDR3 totals 15 residues. CDR3 in amino acids: CASSLKGQSTDTQYF. CDR3 sequence (DNA): TGTGCCAGCAGCTTAAAGGGACAAAGCACAGATACGCAGTATTTT.

CDR3 nucleotide sequence: TGTGCCAGCAGCCAACTAGCGGGGGAATCAGAGACCCAGTACTTC. This translates into CASSQLAGESETQYF. The chain uses TRBV3-1 (or the pseudogene TRBV3-2) and TRBJ2-5, with 10 bases fitting TRBD2. CDR3 size: 15 residues. With 2 bases clipped from V and 4 bases from J, the junction kept 4 bases outside the gene matches. Germline V lookup: CDR1 LGHDT, CDR2 YNNKEL (reference sequence).

The chain uses TRBV5-1 and TRBJ2-7, with 8 bases fitting TRBD1. Germline lookup yields CDR1 SGHRS and CDR2 YFSETQ. The CDR3 spans 14 residues. Trimming removed 0 bases from V and 4 bases from J; junction bases left unmatched: 3. This CDR3 reads CASSLEDRGYEQYF. The CDR3 coding sequence is TGCGCCAGCAGCTTGGAAGACAGGGGATACGAGCAGTACTTC.